Each of the 11 T cell receptor beta chains below was sequenced from the same sample in a study (dated by TCRdb to 2013 to 2016). Cells that were CD4+CD25+CD127-/low were isolated as Tregs. The library was obtained by 5' RACE. The sequencing machine was an Illumina MiSeq. TCRdb's own reprocessing of the public reads used fastp at Q25 and MiXCR and kept productive beta chains. Rows with one shared CDR3 protein collapse into an entry with the most common genes and DNA. The sample table lists about 32,000 distinct CDR3 sequences, around 27% of them with a count of one. The top ten hold under 3% of the sample. Sequencing used tumor-infiltrating Tregs sorted from the breast tumor. Every receptor here comes from a female donor with breast cancer.

This clonotype has at least ten counts. The chain recombines TRBV20-1 with TRBJ2-1, with 15 bases lining up with TRBD2. V lost 6 bases, J lost 6 bases, and 12 bases stayed unmatched. The CDR3 runs to 17 residues. Germline lookup yields CDR1 DFQATT and CDR2 SNEGSKA (reference sequence). CDR3 sequence reads: CSATGTSGGLIRNEQFF. CDR3 nucleotides: TGCAGTGCGACCGGGACTAGCGGGGGGCTGATACGCAATGAGCAGTTCTTC.

This clonotype was found a few times. This chain connects TRBV27 to TRBJ2-2; no definite D call. Trimming pared 5 bases from V and 6 bases from J, leaving 7 bases between. Germline CDR1 is MNHEY and CDR2 is SMNVEV (reference sequence). The CDR3 consists of 12 residues. The CDR3 DNA reads as TGTGCCAGCAGTCCCGGGTCCGGGGAGCTGTTTTTT. Protein sequence: CASSPGSGELFF.

In its sample, this clonotype was seen a few times. This may be a read error, as it is one base from a much larger clone. The chain employs TRBV6-5 and TRBJ1-2; the match to TRBD1 covers 9 bases. The junction had 9 bases not matched to a gene; V was cut back by 1 base and J by 6 bases. Germline V gene lookup returns CDR1 MNHEY and CDR2 SVGAGI. The CDR3 covers 16 residues. Here the CDR3 DNA reads TGTGCCAGCAGTTACTTACCGGGACAGGGCATGCATGGCTACACCTTC. Protein sequence: CASSYLPGQGMHGYTF.

This clonotype was recorded a few times. The chain has TRBV12-3 or TRBV12-4 and TRBJ2-2; 9 positions match TRBD2. This CDR3 has 14 amino acids. V lost 5 bases and J lost 8; bases outside the gene matches: 6. The CDR3 DNA sequence: TGTGCCAGCAGTGTTAGCGGGAGTCGTGGGGAGCTGTTTTTT. It is translated as CASSVSGSRGELFF.

V is TRBV19 and J is TRBJ1-1, with TRBD1 matching over 7 bases. V trimming: 2 bases; J trimming: 4 bases; junction bases outside the gene matches: 1. The CDR3 covers 13 residues. Germline-derived CDR1 and CDR2 are LNHDA and SQIVND (reference sequence). In DNA form, the CDR3 reads TGTGCCAGTAGTATAAACAGGGGCACTGAAGCTTTCTTT. The encoded protein is CASSINRGTEAFF. The full variable domain, with the rest looked up from reference TRBV19 and TRBJ1-1, is DGGITQSPKYLFRKEGQNVTLSCEQNLNHDAMYWYRQDPGQGLRLIYYSQIVNDFQKGDIAEGYSVSREKKESFPLTVTSAQKNPTAFYLCASSINRGTEAFFGQGTRLTVV.

This clonotype was found a few times. The conserved phenylalanine or tryptophan is not found at the CDR3 terminus, so this likely reflects a read error. The chain joins TRBV6-2 or TRBV6-3 to TRBJ1-5; D uncertain. The germline V and J ends were trimmed by 2 bases and 6 bases, with 8 bases remaining between them. CDR1 MNHEY and CDR2 SVGEGT come from the germline V gene. The CDR3 totals 13 residues. This CDR3 reads CASSYPKAQPQHL. The CDR3 DNA reads TGTGCCAGCAGTTACCCCAAGGCTCAGCCCCAGCATCTT.

This clonotype showed up many times. The rearrangement uses TRBV7-2 and TRBJ2-1; the match to TRBD1 covers 7 bases. There are 15 residues in the CDR3. CDR1 and CDR2 from the germline V gene are SGHTA and FQGNSA. V lost 6 bases, J lost 4 bases, and 9 bases stayed unmatched. The CDR3, as DNA: TGTGCCAGCAGGCAAACCTCGACAGGGTACAATGAGCAGTTCTTC. As protein: CASRQTSTGYNEQFF.

With regard to this clonotype: This may be a read error, as it is one base from a much larger clone. The chain carries TRBV6-6 and TRBJ1-1; the D gene is possibly TRBD1 (5 bases). Per germline, CDR1 MNHNY and CDR2 SVGAGI (reference sequence). With 5 bases removed from V and 3 bases from J, the gap between germline ends came to 13 bases. The CDR3 has 14 residues. The CDR3 sequence is CASSRQRTYTEAFF. The CDR3 nucleotides read TGTGCCAGCAGTCGACAGAGGACTTACACTGAAGCTTTCTTT.

This clonotype was counted ten times or more. V is TRBV12-3 or TRBV12-4 and J is TRBJ1-6, with D possibly matching TRBD1 (5 bases). The V and J ends lost 5 bases and 9 bases respectively, with 17 bases between them. The CDR3 contains 15 residues. CDR3 amino acids: CASSLSSGVGSPLHF. In nucleotides, the CDR3 is TGTGCCAGCAGTCTATCCTCGGGGGTGGGTTCACCCCTCCACTTT.

Regarding this clonotype: A read error is possible here, since a much larger clone lies one base away. This rearrangement joins TRBV29-1 to TRBJ2-7; D is unclear. The CDR3 is 12 residues long. CDR1 is SQVTM and CDR2 is ANQGSEA in the germline V gene. CDR3 coding DNA: TGCAGCGTTGAAGGCCCCCGCGGCGAGCAGCACTTC. It codes for CSVEGPRGEQHF.

This clonotype was detected a few times. This chain uses TRBV7-2 with TRBJ1-5; D uncertain. Germline loops: CDR1 SGHTA, CDR2 FQGNSA. V lost 1 base to trimming and J lost 0 bases, with 10 bases between them. The CDR3 is 16 residues long. The chain's CDR3 is CASSLVPTVSNQPQHF. DNA for the CDR3: TGTGCCAGCAGCTTAGTCCCGACGGTTAGCAATCAGCCCCAGCATTTT.